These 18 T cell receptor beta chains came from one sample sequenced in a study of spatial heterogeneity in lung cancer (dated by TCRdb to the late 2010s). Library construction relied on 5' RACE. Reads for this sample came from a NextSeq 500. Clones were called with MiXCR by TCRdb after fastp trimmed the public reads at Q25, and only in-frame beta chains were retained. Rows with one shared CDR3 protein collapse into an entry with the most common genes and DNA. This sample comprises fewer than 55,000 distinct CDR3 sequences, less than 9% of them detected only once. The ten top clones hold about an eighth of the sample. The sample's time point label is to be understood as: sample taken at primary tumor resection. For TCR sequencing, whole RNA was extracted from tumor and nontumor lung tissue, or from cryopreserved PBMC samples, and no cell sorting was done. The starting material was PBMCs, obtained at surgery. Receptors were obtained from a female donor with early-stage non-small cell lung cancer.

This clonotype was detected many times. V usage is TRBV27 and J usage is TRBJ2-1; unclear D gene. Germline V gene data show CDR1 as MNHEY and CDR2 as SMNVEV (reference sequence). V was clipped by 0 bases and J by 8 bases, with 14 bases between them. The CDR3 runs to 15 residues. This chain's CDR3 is CASSLSMWKTYEQFF. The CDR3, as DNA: TGTGCCAGCAGTTTATCGATGTGGAAGACTTATGAGCAGTTCTTC.

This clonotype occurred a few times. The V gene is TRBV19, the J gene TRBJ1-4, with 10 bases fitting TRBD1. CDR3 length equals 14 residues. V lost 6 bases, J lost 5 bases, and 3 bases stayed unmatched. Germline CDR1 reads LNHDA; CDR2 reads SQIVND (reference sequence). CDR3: CASSDRGRNEKLFF. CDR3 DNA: TGTGCCAGTAGCGACAGGGGGCGAAATGAAAAACTGTTTTTT.

The CDR3: CASTRLDSWGQETQYF. The DNA for the CDR3 is TGTGCCAGCACGAGATTGGACTCTTGGGGGCAAGAGACCCAGTACTTC. The chain is built from TRBV2 and TRBJ2-5; D possibly matches TRBD1 or TRBD2 (5 bases each). Trimming shortened V by 7 bases and J by 2 bases, and 20 bases separated the two germline ends. The germline gives CDR1 SNHLY, CDR2 FYNNEI. This CDR3 is built from 16 residues.

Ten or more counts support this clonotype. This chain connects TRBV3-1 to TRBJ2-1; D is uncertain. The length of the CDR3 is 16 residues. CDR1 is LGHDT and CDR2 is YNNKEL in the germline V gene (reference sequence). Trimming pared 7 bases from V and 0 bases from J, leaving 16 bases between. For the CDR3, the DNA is TGTGCCAGCACCCCATTGAGGTCCAGCTCCTACAATGAGCAGTTCTTC. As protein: CASTPLRSSSYNEQFF.

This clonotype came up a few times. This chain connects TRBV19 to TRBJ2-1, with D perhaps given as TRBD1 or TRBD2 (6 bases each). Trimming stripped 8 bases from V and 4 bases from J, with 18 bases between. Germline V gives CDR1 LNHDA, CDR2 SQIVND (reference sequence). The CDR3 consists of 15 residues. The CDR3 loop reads CASDPGARFYNEQFF. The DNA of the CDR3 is TGTGCCAGTGATCCGGGGGCCCGTTTTTACAATGAGCAGTTCTTC. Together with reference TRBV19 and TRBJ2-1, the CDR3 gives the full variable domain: DGGITQSPKYLFRKEGQNVTLSCEQNLNHDAMYWYRQDPGQGLRLIYYSQIVNDFQKGDIAEGYSVSREKKESFPLTVTSAQKNPTAFYLCASDPGARFYNEQFFGPGTRLTVL.

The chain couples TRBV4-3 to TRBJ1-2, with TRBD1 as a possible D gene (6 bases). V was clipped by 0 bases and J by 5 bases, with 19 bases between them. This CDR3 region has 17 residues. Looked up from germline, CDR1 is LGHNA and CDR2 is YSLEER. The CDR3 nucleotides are TGCGCCAGCAGCCAAGAATGGGGGCGCAGACCTGAATATGGCTACACCTTC. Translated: CASSQEWGRRPEYGYTF.

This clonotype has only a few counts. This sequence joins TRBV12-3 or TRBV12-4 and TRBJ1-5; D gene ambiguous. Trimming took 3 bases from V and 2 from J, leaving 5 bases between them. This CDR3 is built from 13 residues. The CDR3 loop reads CASSFGGNQPQHF. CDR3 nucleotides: TGTGCCAGCAGTTTCGGTGGCAATCAGCCCCAGCATTTT.

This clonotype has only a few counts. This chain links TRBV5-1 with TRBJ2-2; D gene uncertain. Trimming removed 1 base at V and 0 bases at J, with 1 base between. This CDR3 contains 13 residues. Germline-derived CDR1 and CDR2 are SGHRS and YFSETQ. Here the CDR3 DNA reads TGCGCCAGCAGCTTGCCGAACACCGGGGAGCTGTTTTTT. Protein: CASSLPNTGELFF.

CDR3 residues: CSARPGQGAGANVLTF. CDR3 sequence (DNA): TGCAGTGCGAGACCGGGACAGGGGGCTGGGGCCAACGTCCTGACTTTC. The chain has TRBV20-1 and TRBJ2-6; TRBD1 matches 11 bases. V shed 6 bases and J 2 bases; nucleotides not matched to a gene: 6. The germline gives CDR1 DFQATT, CDR2 SNEGSKA (reference sequence). The CDR3 covers 16 residues.

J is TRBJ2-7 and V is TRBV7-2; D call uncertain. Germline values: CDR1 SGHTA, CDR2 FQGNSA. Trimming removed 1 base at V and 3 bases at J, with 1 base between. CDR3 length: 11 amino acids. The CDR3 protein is CASSLVYEQYF. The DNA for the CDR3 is TGTGCCAGCAGCTTAGTCTACGAGCAGTACTTC.

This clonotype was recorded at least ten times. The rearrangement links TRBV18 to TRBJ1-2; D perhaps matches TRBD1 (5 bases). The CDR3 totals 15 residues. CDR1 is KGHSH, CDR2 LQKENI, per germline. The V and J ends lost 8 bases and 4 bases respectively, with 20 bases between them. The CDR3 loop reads CASTSNSEGTYGYTF. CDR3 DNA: TGTGCCAGCACAAGTAATAGCGAGGGGACCTATGGCTACACCTTC. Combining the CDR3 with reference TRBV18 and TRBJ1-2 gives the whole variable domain NAGVMQNPRHLVRRRGQEARLRCSPMKGHSHVYWYRQLPEEGLKFMVYLQKENIIDESGMPKERFSAEFPKEGPSILRIQQVVRGDSAAYFCASTSNSEGTYGYTFGSGTRLTVV.

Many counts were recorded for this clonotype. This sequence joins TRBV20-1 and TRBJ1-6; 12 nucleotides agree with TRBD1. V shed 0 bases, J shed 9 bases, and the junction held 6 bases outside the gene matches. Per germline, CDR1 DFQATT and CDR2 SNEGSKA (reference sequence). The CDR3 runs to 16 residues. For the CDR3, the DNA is TGCAGTGCTAGAGATCAGGGACAGGGGGCACGTTCACCCCTCCACTTT. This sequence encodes CSARDQGQGARSPLHF.

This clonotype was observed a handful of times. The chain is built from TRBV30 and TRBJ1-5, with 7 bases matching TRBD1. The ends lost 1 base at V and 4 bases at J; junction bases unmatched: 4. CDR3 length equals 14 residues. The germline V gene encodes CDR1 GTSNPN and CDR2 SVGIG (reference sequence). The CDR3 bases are TGTGCCTGGAGTGGGGACAGAGCGAATCAGCCCCAGCATTTT. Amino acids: CAWSGDRANQPQHF.

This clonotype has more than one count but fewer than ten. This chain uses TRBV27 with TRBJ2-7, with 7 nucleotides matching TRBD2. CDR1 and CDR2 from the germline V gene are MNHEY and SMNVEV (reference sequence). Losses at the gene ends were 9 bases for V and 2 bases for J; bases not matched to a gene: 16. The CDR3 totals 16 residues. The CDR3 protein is CARVTPGGERPYEQYF. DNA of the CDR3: TGTGCCAGGGTGACGCCGGGGGGAGAACGACCCTACGAGCAGTACTTC.

In DNA form, the CDR3 reads TGTGCCAGCCTGACAGGGAGCACAGATACGCAGTATTTT. This encodes CASLTGSTDTQYF. The chain uses TRBV12-3 or TRBV12-4 and TRBJ2-3, with 7 bases that match TRBD1. V trimming: 8 bases; J trimming: 0 bases; junction bases outside the gene matches: 2. The CDR3 is 13 amino acids.

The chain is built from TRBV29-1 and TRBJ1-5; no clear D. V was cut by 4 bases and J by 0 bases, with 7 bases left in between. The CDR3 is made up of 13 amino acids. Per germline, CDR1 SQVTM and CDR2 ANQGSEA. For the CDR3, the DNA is TGCAGCGTTGTGTTCCCTAGCAATCAGCCCCAGCATTTT. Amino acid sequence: CSVVFPSNQPQHF.

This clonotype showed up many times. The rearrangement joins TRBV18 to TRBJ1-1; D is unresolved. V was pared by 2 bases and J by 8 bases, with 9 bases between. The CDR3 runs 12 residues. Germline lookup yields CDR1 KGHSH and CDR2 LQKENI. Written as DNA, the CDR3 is TGTGCCAGCTCACCATCGGACGCGGAAGCTTTCTTT. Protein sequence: CASSPSDAEAFF.

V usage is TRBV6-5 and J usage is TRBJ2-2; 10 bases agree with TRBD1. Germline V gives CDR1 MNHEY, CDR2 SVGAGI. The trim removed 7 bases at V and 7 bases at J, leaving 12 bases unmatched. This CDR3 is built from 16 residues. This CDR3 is CASTPAGTGAVGELFF. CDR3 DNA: TGTGCCAGCACCCCCGCGGGGACAGGGGCGGTCGGGGAGCTGTTTTTT.